This T cell receptor beta chain emerged from a study of T cells in Graves' hyperthyroidism and ophthalmopathy. It was RNA transcripts that yielded the amplified TCR beta CDR3 regions. First-round RT-PCR targeting the TCR CDR3 was performed with the HTBI primer set. MiXCR, applied by TCRdb to the multiplex PCR reads, yields one record per CDR3 protein. Altogether about 350,000 distinct CDR3 sequences are present, around 18% being singletons, with the ten largest covering about a sixth. V was trimmed by 4 bases and J by 10 bases, leaving 13 bases between them. This CDR3 contains 12 residues. CDR1 is LGHDT, CDR2 YNNKEL, per germline (reference sequence). This clonotype was recorded many times. What it binds is not known. A NOSPECS grade of at least 4, a Clinical Activity Score of at least 3 and duration under 3 months were recorded in ophthalmopathy patients. General observations from the study: The model predicted ophthalmopathy a median around six months before onset. Using 13 V-J features, a model discriminated ophthalmopathy from stable hyperthyroidism.

The sequence derives from a woman aged 40 to 55 with Graves' ophthalmopathy. The sequencing input was blood. The chain combines TRBV3-1 with TRBJ1-1, with a possible D match to TRBD1 (6 bases). The CDR3 DNA sequence: TGTGCCAGCAGCCCCGGGGGGGCCGGAGCTTTCTTT. Protein sequence: CASSPGGAGAFF.